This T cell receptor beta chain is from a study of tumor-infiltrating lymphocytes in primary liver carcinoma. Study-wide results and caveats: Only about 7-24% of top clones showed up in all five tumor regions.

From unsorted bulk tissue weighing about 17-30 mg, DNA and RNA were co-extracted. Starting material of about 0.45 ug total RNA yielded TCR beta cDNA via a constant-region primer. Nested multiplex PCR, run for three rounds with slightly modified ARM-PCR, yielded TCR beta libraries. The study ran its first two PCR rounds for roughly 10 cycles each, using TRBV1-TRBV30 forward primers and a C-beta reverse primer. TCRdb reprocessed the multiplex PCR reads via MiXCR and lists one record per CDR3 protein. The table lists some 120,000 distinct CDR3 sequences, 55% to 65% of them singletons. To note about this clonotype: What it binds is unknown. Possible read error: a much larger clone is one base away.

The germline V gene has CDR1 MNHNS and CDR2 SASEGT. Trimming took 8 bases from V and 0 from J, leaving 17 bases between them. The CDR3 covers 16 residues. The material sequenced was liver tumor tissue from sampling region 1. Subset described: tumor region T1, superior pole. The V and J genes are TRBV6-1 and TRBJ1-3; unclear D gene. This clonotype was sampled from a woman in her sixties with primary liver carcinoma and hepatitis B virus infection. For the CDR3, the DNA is TGTGCCAGCGGCGAAGTGCGCCGAACCTCTGGAAACACCATATATTTT. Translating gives CASGEVRRTSGNTIYF.